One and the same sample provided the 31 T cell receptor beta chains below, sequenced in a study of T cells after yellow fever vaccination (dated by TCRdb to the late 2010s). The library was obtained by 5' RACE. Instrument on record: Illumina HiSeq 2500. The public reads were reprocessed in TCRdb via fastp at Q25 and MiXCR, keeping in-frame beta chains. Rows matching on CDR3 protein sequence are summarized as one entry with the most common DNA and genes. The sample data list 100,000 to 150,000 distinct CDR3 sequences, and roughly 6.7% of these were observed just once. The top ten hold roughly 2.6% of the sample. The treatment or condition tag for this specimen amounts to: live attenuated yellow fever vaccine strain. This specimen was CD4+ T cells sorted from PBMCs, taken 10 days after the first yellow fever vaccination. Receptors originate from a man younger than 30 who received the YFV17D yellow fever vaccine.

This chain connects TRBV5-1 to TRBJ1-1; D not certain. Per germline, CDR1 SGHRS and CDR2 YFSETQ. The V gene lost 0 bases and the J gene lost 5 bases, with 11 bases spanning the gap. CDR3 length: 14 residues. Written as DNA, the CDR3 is TGCGCCAGCAGCTTGGGAACGGGAAGGACTGAAGCTTTCTTT. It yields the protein CASSLGTGRTEAFF.

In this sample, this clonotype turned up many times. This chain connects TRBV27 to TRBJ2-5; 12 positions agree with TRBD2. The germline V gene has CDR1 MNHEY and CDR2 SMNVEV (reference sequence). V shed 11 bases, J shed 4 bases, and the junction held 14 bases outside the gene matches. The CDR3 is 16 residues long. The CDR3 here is CARSSGGAGLLETQYF. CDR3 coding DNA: TGTGCCCGCTCTAGCGGGGGGGCCGGTTTGTTAGAGACCCAGTACTTC.

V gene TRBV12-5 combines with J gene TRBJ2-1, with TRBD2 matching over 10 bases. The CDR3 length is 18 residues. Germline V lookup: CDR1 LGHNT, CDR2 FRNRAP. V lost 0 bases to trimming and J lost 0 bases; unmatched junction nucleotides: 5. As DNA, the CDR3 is TGTGCTAGTGGTTTGGTGATTAGCGGGGGGCCCTCCTACAATGAGCAGTTCTTC. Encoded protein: CASGLVISGGPSYNEQFF.

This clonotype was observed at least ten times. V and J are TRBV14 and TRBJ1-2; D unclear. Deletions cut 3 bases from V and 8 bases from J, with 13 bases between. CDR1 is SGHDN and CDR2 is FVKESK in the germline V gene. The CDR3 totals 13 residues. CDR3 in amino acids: CASSHGSYGGYTF. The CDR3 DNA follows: TGTGCCAGCAGCCACGGATCTTACGGGGGCTACACCTTC.

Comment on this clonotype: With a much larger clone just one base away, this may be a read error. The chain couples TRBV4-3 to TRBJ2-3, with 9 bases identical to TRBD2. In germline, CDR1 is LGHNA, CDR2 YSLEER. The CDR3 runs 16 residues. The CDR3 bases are TGCGTCAGCAGCCAAGAGCGGGGGGTAGCTGGGCAGACGCAGTATTTT. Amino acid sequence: CVSSQERGVAGQTQYF.

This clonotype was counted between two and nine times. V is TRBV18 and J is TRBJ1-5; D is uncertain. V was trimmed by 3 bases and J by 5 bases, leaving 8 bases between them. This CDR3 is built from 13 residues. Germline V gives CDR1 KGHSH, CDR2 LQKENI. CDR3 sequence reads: CASSPHEDQPQHF. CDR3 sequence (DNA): TGTGCCAGCTCACCGCATGAAGATCAGCCCCAGCATTTT. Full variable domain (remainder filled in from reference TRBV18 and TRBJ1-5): NAGVMQNPRHLVRRRGQEARLRCSPMKGHSHVYWYRQLPEEGLKFMVYLQKENIIDESGMPKERFSAEFPKEGPSILRIQQVVRGDSAAYFCASSPHEDQPQHFGDGTRLSIL.

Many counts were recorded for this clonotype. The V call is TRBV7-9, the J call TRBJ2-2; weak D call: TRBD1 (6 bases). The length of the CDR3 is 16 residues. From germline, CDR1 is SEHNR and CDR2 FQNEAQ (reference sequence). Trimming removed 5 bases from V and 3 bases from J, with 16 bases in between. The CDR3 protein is CASSPQGLVDTGELFF. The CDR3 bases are TGTGCCAGCAGCCCCCAGGGGCTAGTAGACACCGGGGAGCTGTTTTTT.

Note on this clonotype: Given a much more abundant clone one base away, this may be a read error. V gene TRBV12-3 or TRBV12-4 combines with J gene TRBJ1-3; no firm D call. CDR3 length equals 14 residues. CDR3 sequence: CASSSTYSGNSIYF. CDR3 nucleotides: TGTGCCAGCAGTTCGACCTATTCTGGAAACAGCATATATTTT.

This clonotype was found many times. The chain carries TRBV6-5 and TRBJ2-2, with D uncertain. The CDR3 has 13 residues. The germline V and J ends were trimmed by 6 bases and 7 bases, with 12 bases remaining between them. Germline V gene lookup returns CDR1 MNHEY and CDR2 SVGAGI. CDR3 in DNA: TGTGCCAGCAGCCGACGCGAGCACGGGGAGCTGTTTTTT. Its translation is CASSRREHGELFF.

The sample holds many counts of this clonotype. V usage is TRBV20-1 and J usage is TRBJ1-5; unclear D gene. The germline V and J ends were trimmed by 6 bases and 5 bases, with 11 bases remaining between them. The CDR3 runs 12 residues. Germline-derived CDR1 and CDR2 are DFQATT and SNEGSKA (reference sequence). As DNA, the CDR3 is TGCAGTGCCAAGAATGGGGATCAGCCCCAGCATTTT. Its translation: CSAKNGDQPQHF.

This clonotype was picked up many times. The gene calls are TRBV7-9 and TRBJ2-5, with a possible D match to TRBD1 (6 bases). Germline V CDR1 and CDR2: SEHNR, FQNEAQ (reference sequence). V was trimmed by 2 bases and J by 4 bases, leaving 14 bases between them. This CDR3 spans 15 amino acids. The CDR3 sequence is CASSLMLGHPETQYF. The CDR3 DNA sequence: TGTGCCAGCAGCTTAATGTTGGGACACCCAGAGACCCAGTACTTC.

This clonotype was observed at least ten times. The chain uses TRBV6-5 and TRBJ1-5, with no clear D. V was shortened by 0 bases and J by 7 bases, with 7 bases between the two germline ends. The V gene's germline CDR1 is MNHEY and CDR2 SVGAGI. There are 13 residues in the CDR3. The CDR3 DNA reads TGTGCCAGCAGTTACTCGACAAACCAGCCCCAGCATTTT. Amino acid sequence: CASSYSTNQPQHF.

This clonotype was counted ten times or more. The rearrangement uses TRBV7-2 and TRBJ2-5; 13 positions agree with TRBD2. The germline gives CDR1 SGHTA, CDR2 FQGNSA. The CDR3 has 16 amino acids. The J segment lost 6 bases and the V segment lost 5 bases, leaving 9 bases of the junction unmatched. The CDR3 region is CASSDTSGGVSKTQYF. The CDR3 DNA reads TGTGCCAGCAGCGATACTAGCGGGGGGGTTTCAAAGACCCAGTACTTC.

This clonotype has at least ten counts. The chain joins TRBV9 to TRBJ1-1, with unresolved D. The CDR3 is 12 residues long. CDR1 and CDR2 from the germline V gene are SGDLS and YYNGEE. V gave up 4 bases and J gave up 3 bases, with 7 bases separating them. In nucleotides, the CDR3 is TGTGCCAGCAGCCGACGCGACACTGAAGCTTTCTTT. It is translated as CASSRRDTEAFF.

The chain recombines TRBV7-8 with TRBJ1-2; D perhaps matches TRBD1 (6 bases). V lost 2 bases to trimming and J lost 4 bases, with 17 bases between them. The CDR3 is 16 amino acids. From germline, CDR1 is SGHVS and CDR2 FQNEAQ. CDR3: CASSLSRGLGGYGYTF. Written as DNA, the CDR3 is TGTGCCAGCAGCTTATCCAGGGGTTTAGGGGGCTATGGCTACACCTTC.

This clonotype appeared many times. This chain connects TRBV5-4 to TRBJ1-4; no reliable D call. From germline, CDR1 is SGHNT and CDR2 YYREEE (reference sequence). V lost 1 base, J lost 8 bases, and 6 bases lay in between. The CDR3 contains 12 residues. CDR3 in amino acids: CASSLRNEKLFF. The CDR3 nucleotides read TGTGCCAGCAGCTTGCGTAACGAAAAACTGTTTTTT.

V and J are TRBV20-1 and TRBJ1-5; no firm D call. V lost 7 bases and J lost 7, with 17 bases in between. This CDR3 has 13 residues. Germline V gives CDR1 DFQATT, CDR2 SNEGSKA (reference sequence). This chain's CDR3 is CSVPRGTSQPQHF. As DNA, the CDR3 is TGCAGTGTTCCCCGGGGTACTTCGCAGCCCCAGCATTTT.

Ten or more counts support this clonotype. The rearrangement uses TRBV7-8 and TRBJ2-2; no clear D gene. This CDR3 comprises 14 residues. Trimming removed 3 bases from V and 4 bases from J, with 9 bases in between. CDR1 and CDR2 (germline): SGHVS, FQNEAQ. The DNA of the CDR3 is TGTGCCAGCAGCTTCCACCAAGGCACCGGGGAGCTGTTTTTT. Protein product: CASSFHQGTGELFF.

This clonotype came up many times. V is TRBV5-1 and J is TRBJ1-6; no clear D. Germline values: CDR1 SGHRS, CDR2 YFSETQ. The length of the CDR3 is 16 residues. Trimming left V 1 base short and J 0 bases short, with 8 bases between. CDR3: CASSLSPGSYNSPLHF. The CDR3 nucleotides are TGCGCCAGCAGCTTGAGCCCCGGCTCCTATAATTCACCCCTCCACTTT.

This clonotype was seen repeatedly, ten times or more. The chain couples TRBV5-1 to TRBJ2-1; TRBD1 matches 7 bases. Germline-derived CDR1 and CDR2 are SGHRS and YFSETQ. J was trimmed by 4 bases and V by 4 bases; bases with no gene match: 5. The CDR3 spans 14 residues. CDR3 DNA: TGCGCCAGCAGCGGACGACAGGGTTACAATGAGCAGTTCTTC. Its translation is CASSGRQGYNEQFF.

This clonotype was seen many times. The DNA of the CDR3 is TGTGCCAGCAGTTTCTTGACAGATACGCAGTATTTT. Translation gives CASSFLTDTQYF. This chain links TRBV12-3 or TRBV12-4 with TRBJ2-3; D call uncertain. The CDR3 length is 12 residues. Between the trimmed V and J ends, which lost 3 bases and 3 bases, there was a span of 4 bases.

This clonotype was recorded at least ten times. CDR3 sequence reads: CASGLFYNEQFF. The CDR3 nucleotides are TGTGCCAGCGGGCTTTTTTACAATGAGCAGTTCTTC. The V call is TRBV12-3 or TRBV12-4, the J call TRBJ2-1; D unclear. V was trimmed by 8 bases and J by 4 bases, leaving 9 bases between them. The CDR3 length is 12 residues.

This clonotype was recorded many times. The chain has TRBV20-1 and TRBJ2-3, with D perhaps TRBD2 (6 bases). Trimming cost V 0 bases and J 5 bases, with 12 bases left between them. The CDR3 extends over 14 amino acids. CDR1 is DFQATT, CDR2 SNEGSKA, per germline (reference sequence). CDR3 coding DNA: TGCAGTGCTAGAGATCGGAGGGGCGGAGATACGCAGTATTTT. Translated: CSARDRRGGDTQYF.

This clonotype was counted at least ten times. As DNA, the CDR3 is TGTGCCAGCAGCTCCCGACTAGCGGGGCGAAGCTCCTACGAGCAGTACTTC. Its translation is CASSSRLAGRSSYEQYF. The chain couples TRBV7-3 to TRBJ2-7; 11 nucleotides line up with TRBD2. The CDR3 loop spans 17 amino acids. Germline-derived CDR1 and CDR2 are SGHTA and FQGTGA. V was pared by 4 bases and J by 0 bases, with 8 bases of the junction left unmatched.

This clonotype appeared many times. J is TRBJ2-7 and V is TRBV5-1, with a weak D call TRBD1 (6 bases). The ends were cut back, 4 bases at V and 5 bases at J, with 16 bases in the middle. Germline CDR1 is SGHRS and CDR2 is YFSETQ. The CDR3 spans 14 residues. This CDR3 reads CASSTDSNLDEQYF. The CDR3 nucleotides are TGCGCCAGCAGCACGGACAGTAACCTCGACGAGCAGTACTTC. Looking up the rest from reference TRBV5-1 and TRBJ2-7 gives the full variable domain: KAGVTQTPRYLIKTRGQQVTLSCSPISGHRSVSWYQQTPGQGLQFLFEYFSETQRNKGNFPGRFSGRQFSNSRSEMNVSTLELGDSALYLCASSTDSNLDEQYFGPGTRLTVT.

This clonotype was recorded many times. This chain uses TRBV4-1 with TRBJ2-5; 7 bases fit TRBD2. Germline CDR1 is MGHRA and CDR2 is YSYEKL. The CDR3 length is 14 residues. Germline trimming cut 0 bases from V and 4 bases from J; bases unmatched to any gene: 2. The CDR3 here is CASSQDWGGETQYF. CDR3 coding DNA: TGCGCCAGCAGCCAAGATTGGGGGGGAGAGACCCAGTACTTC.

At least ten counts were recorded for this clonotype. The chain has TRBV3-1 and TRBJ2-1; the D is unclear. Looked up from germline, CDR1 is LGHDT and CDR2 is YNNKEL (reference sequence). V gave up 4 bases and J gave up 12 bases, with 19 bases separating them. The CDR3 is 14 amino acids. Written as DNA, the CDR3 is TGTGCCAGCAGCCCAATGACATCCACAATGACGCAGTTCTTC. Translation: CASSPMTSTMTQFF.

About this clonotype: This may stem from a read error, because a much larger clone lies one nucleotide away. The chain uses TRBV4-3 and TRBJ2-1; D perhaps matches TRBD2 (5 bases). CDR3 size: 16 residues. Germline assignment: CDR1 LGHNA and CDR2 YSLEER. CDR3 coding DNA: TGCGTCAGCAGCCAAGATATCCGGGGAGACTACAATGAGCAGTTCTTC. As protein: CVSSQDIRGDYNEQFF.

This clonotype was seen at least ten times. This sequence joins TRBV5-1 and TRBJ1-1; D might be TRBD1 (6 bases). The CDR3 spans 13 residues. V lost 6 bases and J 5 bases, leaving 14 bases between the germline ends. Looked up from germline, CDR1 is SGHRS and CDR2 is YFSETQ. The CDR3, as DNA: TGCGCCAGCAAAAGGCTTCAGGGGACTGAAGCTTTCTTT. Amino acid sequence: CASKRLQGTEAFF.

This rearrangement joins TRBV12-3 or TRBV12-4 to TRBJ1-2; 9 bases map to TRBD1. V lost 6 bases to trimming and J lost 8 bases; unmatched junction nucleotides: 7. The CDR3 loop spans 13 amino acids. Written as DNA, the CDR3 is TGTGCCAGCAGCCTCTTAGGGACAGGGGGCTACACCTTC. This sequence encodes CASSLLGTGGYTF.

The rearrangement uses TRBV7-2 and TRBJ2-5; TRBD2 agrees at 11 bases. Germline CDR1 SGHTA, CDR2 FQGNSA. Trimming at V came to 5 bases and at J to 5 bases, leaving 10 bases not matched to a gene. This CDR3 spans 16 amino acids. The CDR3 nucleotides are TGTGCCAGCAGCAGGAACCTAGCGGGGGGCAGGGAGACCCAGTACTTC. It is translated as CASSRNLAGGRETQYF.